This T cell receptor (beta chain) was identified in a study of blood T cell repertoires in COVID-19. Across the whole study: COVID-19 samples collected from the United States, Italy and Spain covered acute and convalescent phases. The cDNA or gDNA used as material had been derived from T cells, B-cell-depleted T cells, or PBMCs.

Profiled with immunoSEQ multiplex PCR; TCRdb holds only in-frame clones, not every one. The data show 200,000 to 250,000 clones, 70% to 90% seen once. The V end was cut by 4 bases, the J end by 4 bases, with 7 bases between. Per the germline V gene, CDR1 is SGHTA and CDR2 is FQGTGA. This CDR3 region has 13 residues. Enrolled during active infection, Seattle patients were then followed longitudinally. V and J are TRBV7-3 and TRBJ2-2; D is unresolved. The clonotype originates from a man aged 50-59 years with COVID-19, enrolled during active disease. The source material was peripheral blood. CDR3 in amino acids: CASSSGGTGELFF. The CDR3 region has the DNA TGTGCCAGCAGCTCGGGTGGCACCGGGGAGCTGTTTTTT.